These T cell receptor beta chains were read from a single sample in a study of T cell responses to AZD1222 COVID-19 vaccine. The protocol was immunoSEQ multiplex PCR, while the TCRdb copy is restricted to in-frame clones and leaves out a portion. The sample lists around 150,000 clones, 75% to 90% occurring once. The input for sequencing was peripheral blood, taken on day 0 of AZD1222 vaccination. Every receptor here comes from an adult in good health. Each CDR3 is given with its conserved first and last residue. Each record gives: clone size, J gene, V gene, D gene, CDR3 protein, CDR3 DNA. D genes are given only for firm matches. Expanded clones get a size class; other rows say once, few or many, or leave the size out.

clone_size: .; j_call: TRBJ1-1; v_call: TRBV27; d_call: TRBD1; cdr3_aa: CATCGRNRGEAFF; cdr3_nt: TGTGCCACCTGTGGACGGAACAGGGGGGAAGCTTTCTTT
clone_size: few; j_call: TRBJ2-7; v_call: TRBV27; d_call: .; cdr3_aa: CASSLRGVSSYEQYF; cdr3_nt: TGTGCCAGCAGTTTACGAGGGGTCAGCTCCTACGAGCAGTACTTC
clone_size: .; j_call: TRBJ1-1; v_call: TRBV18; d_call: .; cdr3_aa: CASSPGGAGNTEAFF; cdr3_nt: TGTGCCAGCTCCCCCGGGGGGGCAGGGAACACTGAAGCTTTCTTT
clone_size: .; j_call: TRBJ2-3; v_call: TRBV28; d_call: .; cdr3_aa: CASSTSPRTDTQYF; cdr3_nt: TGTGCCAGCAGTACCTCCCCCCGCACAGATACGCAGTATTTT
clone_size: .; j_call: TRBJ1-1; v_call: TRBV11-2; d_call: TRBD1; cdr3_aa: CATPGGQGAWNTEAFF; cdr3_nt: TGTGCCACTCCGGGGGGACAGGGGGCTTGGAACACTGAAGCTTTCTTT
clone_size: .; j_call: TRBJ1-1; v_call: TRBV28; d_call: .; cdr3_aa: CASSPLRGKNTEAFF; cdr3_nt: TGTGCCAGCAGTCCCCTCAGGGGCAAGAACACTGAAGCTTTCTTT
clone_size: .; j_call: TRBJ1-3; v_call: TRBV29-1; d_call: TRBD1; cdr3_aa: CSVRTGGNTIYF; cdr3_nt: TGCAGCGTCAGGACAGGCGGAAACACCATATATTTT
clone_size: .; j_call: TRBJ1-1; v_call: TRBV4-1; d_call: .; cdr3_aa: CASSQDRSTEAFF; cdr3_nt: TGCGCCAGCAGCCAAGATCGCAGCACTGAAGCTTTCTTT
clone_size: .; j_call: TRBJ2-3; v_call: TRBV10-3; d_call: .; cdr3_aa: CAISERGTTSTNTQYF; cdr3_nt: TGTGCCATCAGTGAACGTGGCACAACTAGCACAAATACGCAGTATTTT
clone_size: .; j_call: TRBJ1-1; v_call: TRBV11-2; d_call: .; cdr3_aa: CASSSLRVNTEAFF; cdr3_nt: TGTGCCAGCAGCTCGCTGAGGGTGAACACTGAAGCTTTCTTT
clone_size: .; j_call: TRBJ1-1; v_call: TRBV28; d_call: .; cdr3_aa: CASSLYREGTEAFF; cdr3_nt: TGTGCCAGCAGTTTATACAGGGAAGGGACTGAAGCTTTCTTT
clone_size: few; j_call: TRBJ1-2; v_call: TRBV11-1; d_call: .; cdr3_aa: CASSLKAGSGYGYTF; cdr3_nt: TGTGCCAGCAGCTTGAAGGCAGGCTCGGGCTATGGCTACACCTTC
clone_size: few; j_call: TRBJ1-2; v_call: TRBV2; d_call: .; cdr3_aa: CASSEDLSYTF; cdr3_nt: TGTGCCAGCAGTGAAGACTTGAGCTACACCTTC
clone_size: .; j_call: TRBJ2-2; v_call: TRBV18; d_call: .; cdr3_aa: CASSPQRATGELFF; cdr3_nt: TGTGCCAGCTCACCTCAGAGGGCTACCGGGGAGCTGTTTTTT
clone_size: .; j_call: TRBJ2-1; v_call: TRBV7-9; d_call: TRBD2; cdr3_aa: CASSGTSTEQFF; cdr3_nt: TGTGCCAGCAGCGGGACTAGCACTGAGCAGTTCTTC
clone_size: .; j_call: TRBJ1-2; v_call: TRBV28; d_call: .; cdr3_aa: CASSSESLTGKENYGYTF; cdr3_nt: TGTGCCAGCAGTTCCGAAAGTCTTACAGGGAAAGAAAACTATGGCTACACCTTC
clone_size: .; j_call: TRBJ1-5; v_call: TRBV12-3/TRBV12-4; d_call: .; cdr3_aa: CASTQDSNQPQHF; cdr3_nt: TGTGCCAGCACCCAGGATAGCAATCAGCCCCAGCATTTT
clone_size: .; j_call: TRBJ1-1; v_call: TRBV5-1; d_call: .; cdr3_aa: CASSEVLETEAFF; cdr3_nt: TGCGCCAGCAGCGAGGTTTTAGAAACTGAAGCTTTCTTT
clone_size: .; j_call: TRBJ2-5; v_call: TRBV30; d_call: .; cdr3_aa: CAWSVGETQYF; cdr3_nt: TGTGCCTGGAGTGTAGGAGAGACCCAGTACTTC
clone_size: few; j_call: TRBJ1-5; v_call: TRBV7-2; d_call: TRBD1; cdr3_aa: CASSLGSKGAWQPQHF; cdr3_nt: TGTGCCAGCAGCTTAGGCTCGAAGGGGGCCTGGCAGCCCCAGCATTTT
clone_size: .; j_call: TRBJ1-2; v_call: TRBV19; d_call: .; cdr3_aa: CASSPEGRAKSLYGYTF; cdr3_nt: TGTGCCAGTAGTCCTGAGGGCAGGGCGAAGTCCCTCTATGGCTACACCTTC
clone_size: .; j_call: TRBJ2-1; v_call: TRBV10-3; d_call: TRBD1; cdr3_aa: CATGQGSGEQFF; cdr3_nt: TGTGCCACGGGACAGGGTAGTGGTGAGCAGTTCTTC
clone_size: .; j_call: TRBJ1-3; v_call: TRBV2; d_call: .; cdr3_aa: CASSAGDTIYF; cdr3_nt: TGTGCCAGCAGTGCGGGGGACACCATATATTTT
clone_size: .; j_call: TRBJ1-2; v_call: TRBV12-3/TRBV12-4; d_call: .; cdr3_aa: CASSWDSPGYTF; cdr3_nt: TGTGCCAGCAGTTGGGACTCACCTGGCTACACCTTC
clone_size: .; j_call: TRBJ2-2; v_call: TRBV30; d_call: .; cdr3_aa: CAWSWEGAGGELFF; cdr3_nt: TGTGCCTGGAGTTGGGAGGGGGCCGGCGGGGAGCTGTTTTTT
clone_size: .; j_call: TRBJ1-1; v_call: TRBV6-5; d_call: TRBD1; cdr3_aa: CASRSQGARTEAFF; cdr3_nt: TGTGCCAGCAGATCACAGGGGGCTAGGACTGAAGCTTTCTTT
clone_size: .; j_call: TRBJ1-1; v_call: TRBV6-5; d_call: TRBD1; cdr3_aa: CASGHRGTEAFF; cdr3_nt: TGTGCCAGCGGGCACAGGGGGACTGAAGCTTTCTTT